This TCR beta chain was obtained from a study of patients and donors after allogeneic stem cell transplantation. Germline V gene data show CDR1 as SGHVS and CDR2 as FQNEAQ. V was clipped by 2 bases and J by 1 base, with 10 bases between them. This CDR3 comprises 15 residues. Each CDR3 protein is one row after TCRdb ran MiXCR on the RT-PCR reads. The sample consists of about a million distinct CDR3 sequences, under 20% of them appearing once. This clonotype was found a few times. The sample comprised blood, either unsorted or a sorted T cell fraction (not recorded which). This clonotype was sampled from a human donor who was either an allogeneic HSCT recipient or a stem cell or donor lymphocyte infusion donor (not recorded which). It is not recorded whose cells these are; they may come from a transplant donor. The chain recombines TRBV7-8 with TRBJ2-3; D remains ambiguous. In nucleotides, the CDR3 is TGTGCCAGCAGCTTATTAGGGCTCCGCACAGATACGCAGTATTTT. It codes for CASSLLGLRTDTQYF.